Listed below are T cell receptor beta chains from one sample, sequenced in a study of blood T cell repertoires in COVID-19. The data were produced by immunoSEQ multiplex PCR, yet TCRdb's version contains in-frame clones alone and is incomplete. Here the sample spans over 450,000 clones, 85% to 90% being singletons. Material: peripheral blood. The source of these receptors is a woman in her 50s with COVID-19, enrolled during active disease. Both conserved end residues are part of each CDR3. A D gene is named only where the DNA matches it firmly. Clone sizes are given selectively: once, few, many, or a class where the clone is expanded.

V	J	length	D	size	CDR3	DNA
TRBV2	TRBJ1-5	14	-	few	CASSEVSGIEPQHF	TGTGCCAGCAGTGAAGTGTCAGGGATTGAGCCCCAGCATTTT
TRBV12-5	TRBJ1-2	14	TRBD1	once	CASGLGTGPLSYTF	TGTGCTAGTGGTTTGGGGACAGGACCCTTGAGCTACACCTTC
TRBV6-1	TRBJ1-5	16	TRBD1	-	CASSKDRVGGNQPQHF	TGTGCCAGCAGTAAAGACAGGGTGGGTGGCAATCAGCCCCAGCATTTT
TRBV27	TRBJ2-2	14	-	few	CASSRGINTGELFF	TGTGCCAGCAGTCGGGGGATTAACACCGGGGAGCTGTTTTTT
TRBV6-5	TRBJ1-2	14	-	once	CASSYSTGDNGYTF	TGTGCCAGCAGTTACTCGACCGGGGATAATGGCTACACCTTC
TRBV9	TRBJ2-1	13	TRBD1	-	CASNQGVGNEQFF	TGTGCCAGCAACCAGGGGGTGGGCAATGAGCAGTTCTTC
TRBV24-1	TRBJ2-2	13	-	-	CATSDPYTGELFF	TGTGCCACCAGTGATCCGTACACCGGGGAGCTGTTTTTT
TRBV27	TRBJ2-7	13	-	-	CASSPMNFYEQYF	TGTGCCAGCAGTCCTATGAACTTCTACGAGCAGTACTTC
TRBV28	TRBJ1-2	16	-	-	CASRTPQGLANYGYTF	TGTGCCAGCAGGACCCCACAGGGTCTAGCTAACTATGGCTACACCTTC
TRBV7-2	TRBJ2-3	15	TRBD2	-	CASSQGLAFTDTQYF	TGTGCCAGCAGCCAGGGACTAGCTTTCACAGATACGCAGTATTTT
TRBV19	TRBJ1-4	16	TRBD1	-	CASSDDRGGTNEKLFF	TGTGCCAGTAGTGACGACAGGGGGGGAACTAATGAAAAACTGTTTTTT
TRBV12-3/TRBV12-4	TRBJ2-1	13	-	-	CASSRSGFNEQFF	TGTGCCAGCAGTAGATCAGGGTTTAATGAGCAGTTCTTC
TRBV6-5	TRBJ1-2	15	TRBD1	-	CASSMTGTGDYGYTF	TGTGCCAGCAGTATGACCGGGACAGGGGACTATGGCTACACCTTC
TRBV2	TRBJ1-1	15	-	-	CASRKGVGLNTEAFF	TGTGCCAGCAGGAAGGGGGTAGGACTGAACACTGAAGCTTTCTTT
TRBV27	TRBJ1-5	14	-	-	CASSLGGRRQPQHF	TGTGCCAGCAGTTTAGGGGGGAGAAGGCAGCCCCAGCATTTT
TRBV20-1	TRBJ1-2	12	-	-	CSASGADYSYTF	TGCAGTGCTAGTGGAGCGGACTATAGCTACACCTTC
TRBV3-1/TRBV3-2	TRBJ2-7	14	TRBD1	-	CASSQVQGRNEQYF	TGTGCCAGCAGCCAAGTACAGGGGCGGAACGAGCAGTACTTC
TRBV2	TRBJ1-2	11	-	-	CASSEPYGYTF	TGTGCCAGCAGTGAACCATATGGCTACACCTTC
TRBV6-5	TRBJ2-7	13	TRBD1	-	CASSRPTGGEQYF	TGTGCCAGCAGTCGACCCACAGGGGGAGAGCAGTACTTC
TRBV6-6	TRBJ1-6	13	-	few	CASRGGDNSPLHF	TGTGCCAGCCGCGGGGGGGATAATTCACCCCTCCACTTT
TRBV3-1/TRBV3-2	TRBJ2-3	13	-	-	CASSLNGLDTQYF	TGTGCCAGCAGCCTAAACGGACTGGATACGCAGTATTTT
TRBV6-5	TRBJ1-2	11	-	-	CARGLRVGYTF	TGTGCCAGGGGGTTGAGGGTCGGCTACACCTTC
TRBV5-6	TRBJ1-2	15	-	-	CASSLVTGKNYGYTF	TGTGCCAGCAGCTTGGTTACAGGGAAGAACTATGGCTACACCTTC
TRBV6-5	TRBJ2-2	15	TRBD1	-	CASLEQGAGTGELFF	TGTGCCAGCCTAGAACAGGGGGCGGGCACCGGGGAGCTGTTTTTT
TRBV6-6	TRBJ2-7	14	TRBD2	-	CASSYRDYSYEQYF	TGTGCCAGCAGTTACCGGGACTACTCCTACGAGCAGTACTTC
TRBV5-4	TRBJ2-1	15	-	-	CASSAPGGSYNEQFF	TGTGCCAGCAGCGCACCGGGGGGCTCATACAATGAGCAGTTCTTC
TRBV29-1	TRBJ2-3	15	TRBD2	once	CSVETLAGAKVQKYF	TGCAGCGTTGAAACGCTAGCGGGGGCCAAAGTACAGAAGTATTTT
TRBV6-1	TRBJ1-5	13	-	-	CASSESRVRAQHF	TGTGCCAGCAGTGAAAGCAGGGTACGGGCCCAGCATTTT
TRBV6-2/TRBV6-3	TRBJ2-7	12	-	-	CASSYSHYEQYF	TGTGCCAGCAGTTACTCCCACTACGAGCAGTACTTC
TRBV24-1	TRBJ2-3	19	TRBD2	-	CATSDSPGTSGGAGDTQYF	TGTGCCACCAGTGATTCCCCTGGGACTAGCGGGGGGGCAGGAGATACGCAGTATTTT
TRBV3-1/TRBV3-2	TRBJ2-7	15	-	-	CASSHRGVSSYEQYF	TGTGCCAGCAGCCACCGCGGGGTTAGCTCCTACGAGCAGTACTTC
TRBV29-1	TRBJ2-7	15	TRBD1	-	CSVEARDRGSGEQYF	TGCAGCGTTGAAGCCCGGGACAGGGGGTCAGGGGAGCAGTACTTC
TRBV7-9	TRBJ1-6	13	-	-	CASSLSRNSPLHF	TGTGCCAGCAGCTTATCCCGGAATTCACCCCTCCACTTT
TRBV20-1	TRBJ2-7	12	-	-	CSASRSSYEQYF	TGCAGTGCTAGTCGGAGCTCCTACGAGCAGTACTTC
TRBV6-1	TRBJ2-2	17	-	-	CASSEAGGTYPAGELFF	TGTGCCAGCAGTGAAGCGGGAGGGACATACCCCGCCGGGGAGCTGTTTTTT
TRBV3-1/TRBV3-2	TRBJ2-1	15	TRBD1	-	CASSQTQGGPNEQFF	TGTGCCAGCAGCCAAACACAGGGGGGCCCCAATGAGCAGTTCTTC
TRBV12-3/TRBV12-4	TRBJ1-1	13	-	once	CASSLTGRTEAFF	TGTGCCAGCAGTTTAACGGGAAGGACTGAAGCTTTCTTT
TRBV3-1/TRBV3-2	TRBJ1-5	14	TRBD1	-	CASSLRTGEQPQHF	TGTGCCAGCAGCCTCCGGACAGGGGAGCAGCCCCAGCATTTT
TRBV4-1	TRBJ1-5	14	-	-	CASSPRDSNQPQHF	TGCGCCAGCAGCCCGCGTGATAGCAATCAGCCCCAGCATTTT
TRBV9	TRBJ2-1	15	TRBD2	-	CASSPHLGGTNEQFF	TGTGCCAGCAGCCCCCATCTGGGGGGGACGAATGAGCAGTTCTTC
TRBV5-1	TRBJ2-1	15	-	-	CASSLAAGANNEQFF	TGCGCCAGCAGCTTGGCCGCGGGGGCTAACAATGAGCAGTTCTTC
TRBV27	TRBJ1-2	14	TRBD1	-	CASSFRQGSYGYTF	TGTGCCAGCAGTTTCAGACAGGGAAGCTATGGCTACACCTTC
TRBV24-1	TRBJ2-1	22	-	-	CATSDPDPPQGPEGESYNEQFF	TGTGCCACCAGTGATCCCGATCCCCCACAGGGACCCGAGGGGGAGTCCTACAATGAGCAGTTCTTC
TRBV5-1	TRBJ2-1	14	-	-	CASKAAARNNEQFF	TGCGCCAGCAAAGCGGCGGCCCGCAATAATGAGCAGTTCTTC
TRBV5-8	TRBJ1-4	18	-	-	CASSLTRDYLATNEKLFF	TGTGCCAGCAGCTTGACCAGAGACTACCTTGCAACTAATGAAAAACTGTTTTTT
TRBV7-2	TRBJ2-3	14	-	-	CASSLVASTDTQYF	TGTGCCAGCAGCTTAGTGGCCTCCACAGATACGCAGTATTTT
TRBV20-1	TRBJ1-2	16	-	few	CSASNQGGLPNYGYTF	TGCAGTGCTAGTAACCAGGGAGGACTTCCCAACTATGGCTACACCTTC
TRBV4-2	TRBJ2-2	19	-	-	CASSLGGHLRIPNTGELFF	TGTGCCAGCAGCTTGGGGGGGCACCTCCGGATACCGAACACCGGGGAGCTGTTTTTT
TRBV2	TRBJ2-1	13	-	-	CASSEGRGHEQFF	TGTGCCAGCAGTGAAGGGAGGGGCCATGAGCAGTTCTTC
TRBV2	TRBJ1-6	15	TRBD1	few	CASVDRGSYNSPLHF	TGTGCCAGCGTTGACAGGGGAAGTTATAATTCACCCCTCCACTTT
TRBV6-5	TRBJ1-1	14	-	-	CASRMDSLNTEAFF	TGTGCCAGCAGAATGGACAGTTTGAACACTGAAGCTTTCTTT
TRBV6-5	TRBJ1-1	13	-	-	CASTRVVGAEAFF	TGTGCCAGCACCCGAGTGGTGGGGGCGGAAGCTTTCTTT